This T cell receptor (beta chain) was sequenced during a study of Graves' ophthalmopathy and Graves' hyperthyroidism. The CDR3 extends over 13 amino acids. The ends were cut back, 2 bases at V and 8 bases at J, with 13 bases in the middle. Ineligible for inclusion were patients with other autoimmune diseases, uncontrolled infections, pregnancy or lactation. RNA transcripts served as template for amplifying TCR beta CDR3 sequences. First-round RT-PCR used HTBI primers; second-round multiplex PCR followed. TCRdb analysed the multiplex PCR reads with MiXCR anew, one entry per CDR3 protein. Among hundreds of thousands of distinct CDR3 sequences listed, 20% to 25% were seen once.

The chain couples TRBV12-3 or TRBV12-4 to TRBJ2-7; D is uncertain. This clonotype was obtained from a woman between 45 and 60 years old with Graves' ophthalmopathy. Sequences were obtained from peripheral blood. The CDR3 here is CASSLQQVPKQYF. The DNA for the CDR3 is TGTGCCAGCAGTTTACAGCAGGTTCCGAAGCAGTACTTC.